The sequence of this TCR beta chain was determined in a study of T-cell memory formation after mild COVID-19. Whole-study context: In these data, TCR clusters were largely donor specific. Study outcomes and limitations: Day 15 to 85 contracting clones showed balanced CD4/CD8; later expanders leaned CD4+. Clones that contracted clustered mainly in CM and EM if CD4+ and in EMRA if CD8+.

From the 5' RACE reads, TCRdb called clonotypes with MiXCR, one entry per CDR3 protein. The sample holds roughly 450,000 distinct CDR3 sequences; roughly 17% are singletons and the top ten take 20% to 25%. The germline V gene encodes CDR1 MGHRA and CDR2 YSYEKL. The length of the CDR3 is 13 residues. The V and J ends lost 9 bases and 6 bases respectively, with 17 bases between them. This clonotype was counted only a few times. The target antigen is unknown. This clonotype was obtained from a man younger than 35 who had mild COVID-19 (a few samples of this study predate the infection). Cell type and time point are not known. What was sequenced was PBMCs or a T cell subset sorted from them (not recorded which). The chain couples TRBV4-1 to TRBJ1-2; D possibly corresponds to TRBD1 (6 bases). CDR3 region: CASSQGISDGYTF. The CDR3 DNA is TGCGCCAGTTCACAGGGTATTTCGGATGGCTACACCTTC.